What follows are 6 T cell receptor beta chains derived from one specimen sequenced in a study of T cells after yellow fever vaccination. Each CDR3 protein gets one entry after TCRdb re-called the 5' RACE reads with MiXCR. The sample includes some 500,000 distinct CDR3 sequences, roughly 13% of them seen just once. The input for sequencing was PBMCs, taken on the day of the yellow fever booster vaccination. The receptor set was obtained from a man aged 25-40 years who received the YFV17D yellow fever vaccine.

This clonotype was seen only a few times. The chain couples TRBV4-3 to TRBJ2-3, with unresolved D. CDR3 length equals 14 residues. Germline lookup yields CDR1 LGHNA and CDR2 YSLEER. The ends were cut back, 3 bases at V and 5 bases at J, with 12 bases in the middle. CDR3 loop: CASSQKYGRDTQYF. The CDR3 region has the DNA TGCGCCAGCAGCCAGAAATACGGCAGAGATACGCAGTATTTT.

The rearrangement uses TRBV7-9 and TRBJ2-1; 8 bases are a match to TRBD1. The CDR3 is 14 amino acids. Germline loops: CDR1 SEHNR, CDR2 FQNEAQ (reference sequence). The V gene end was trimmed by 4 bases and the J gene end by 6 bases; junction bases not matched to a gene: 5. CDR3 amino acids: CASSSGQGGNEQFF. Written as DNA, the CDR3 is TGTGCCAGCAGCTCCGGACAGGGAGGCAATGAGCAGTTCTTC. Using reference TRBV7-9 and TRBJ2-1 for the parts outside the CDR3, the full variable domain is DTGVSQNPRHKITKRGQNVTFRCDPISEHNRLYWYRQTLGQGPEFLTYFQNEAQLEKSRLLSDRFSAERPKGSFSTLEIQRTEQGDSAMYLCASSSGQGGNEQFFGPGTRLTVL.

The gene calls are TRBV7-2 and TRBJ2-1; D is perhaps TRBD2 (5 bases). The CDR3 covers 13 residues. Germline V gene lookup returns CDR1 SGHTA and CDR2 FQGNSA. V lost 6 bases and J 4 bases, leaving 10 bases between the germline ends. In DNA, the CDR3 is TGTGCCAGCAGTCGGGGAGTGTACAATGAGCAGTTCTTC. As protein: CASSRGVYNEQFF.

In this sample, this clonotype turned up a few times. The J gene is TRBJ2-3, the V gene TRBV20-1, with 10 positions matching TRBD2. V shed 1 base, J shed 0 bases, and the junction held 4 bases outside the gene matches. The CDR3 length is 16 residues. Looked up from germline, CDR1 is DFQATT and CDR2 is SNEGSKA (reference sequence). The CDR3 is CSARVLAGLSTDTQYF. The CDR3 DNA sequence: TGCAGTGCTAGAGTACTAGCGGGGTTAAGCACAGATACGCAGTATTTT.

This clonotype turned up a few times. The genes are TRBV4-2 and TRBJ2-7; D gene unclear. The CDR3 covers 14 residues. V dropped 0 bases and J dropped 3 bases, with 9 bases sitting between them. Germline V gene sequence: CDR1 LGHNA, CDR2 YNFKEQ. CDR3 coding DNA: TGTGCCAGCAGCCAAGAAACTTCCTACTACGAGCAGTACTTC. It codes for CASSQETSYYEQYF.

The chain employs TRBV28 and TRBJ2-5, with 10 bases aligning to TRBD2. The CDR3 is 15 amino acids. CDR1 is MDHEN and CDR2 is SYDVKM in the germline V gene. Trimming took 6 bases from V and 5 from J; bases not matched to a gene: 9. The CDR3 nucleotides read TGTGCCAGCAGGCCTCCTAGCGGGAGCCTGGAGACCCAGTACTTC. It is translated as CASRPPSGSLETQYF.